This T cell receptor (beta chain) was obtained from a study of CD8 T cells in ankylosing spondylitis. General study points: What seemed typical of ankylosing spondylitis blood was a TCR beta motif built from fewer than ten highly homologous variants.

This clonotype was seen repeatedly, ten times or more. Its antigen is as yet unknown. TCRdb redid the calling of the 5' RACE reads with MiXCR, one entry per CDR3 protein. The data show under 300,000 distinct CDR3 sequences, about 11% seen once. CDR3 length: 16 residues. Germline CDR1 SQVTM, CDR2 ANQGSEA. Trimming cost V 5 bases and J 4 bases; bases outside gene matches: 15. Sequenced: blood, either unsorted or a sorted T cell fraction (not recorded which). This sequence joins TRBV29-1 and TRBJ1-1, with 8 bases matching TRBD1. This clonotype was obtained from a male donor with ankylosing spondylitis or in good health (not recorded which). The CDR3 DNA sequence: TGCAGCGTTCCCTCGGACAGGGTTGTAATAGGCACTGAAGCTTTCTTT. It codes for CSVPSDRVVIGTEAFF.